The source of this T cell receptor beta chain is a study of blood T cell repertoires in COVID-19. Assay used: immunoSEQ multiplex PCR; TCRdb lists only in-frame clones, some missing. This sample has 200,000 to 250,000 clones, with around 82% found just once. This CDR3 has 15 residues. The germline V gene encodes CDR1 MGHRA and CDR2 YSYEKL. V was pared by 5 bases and J by 2 bases, with 6 bases of the junction left unmatched. What was sequenced was peripheral blood. The TCR originated in a woman at least 80 years old with active or convalescent COVID-19. V usage is TRBV4-1 and J usage is TRBJ2-3; 8 bases match TRBD1. CDR3 sequence: CASSWGTGNTDTQYF. The CDR3 region has the DNA TGCGCCAGCAGCTGGGGGACAGGAAACACAGATACGCAGTATTTT.